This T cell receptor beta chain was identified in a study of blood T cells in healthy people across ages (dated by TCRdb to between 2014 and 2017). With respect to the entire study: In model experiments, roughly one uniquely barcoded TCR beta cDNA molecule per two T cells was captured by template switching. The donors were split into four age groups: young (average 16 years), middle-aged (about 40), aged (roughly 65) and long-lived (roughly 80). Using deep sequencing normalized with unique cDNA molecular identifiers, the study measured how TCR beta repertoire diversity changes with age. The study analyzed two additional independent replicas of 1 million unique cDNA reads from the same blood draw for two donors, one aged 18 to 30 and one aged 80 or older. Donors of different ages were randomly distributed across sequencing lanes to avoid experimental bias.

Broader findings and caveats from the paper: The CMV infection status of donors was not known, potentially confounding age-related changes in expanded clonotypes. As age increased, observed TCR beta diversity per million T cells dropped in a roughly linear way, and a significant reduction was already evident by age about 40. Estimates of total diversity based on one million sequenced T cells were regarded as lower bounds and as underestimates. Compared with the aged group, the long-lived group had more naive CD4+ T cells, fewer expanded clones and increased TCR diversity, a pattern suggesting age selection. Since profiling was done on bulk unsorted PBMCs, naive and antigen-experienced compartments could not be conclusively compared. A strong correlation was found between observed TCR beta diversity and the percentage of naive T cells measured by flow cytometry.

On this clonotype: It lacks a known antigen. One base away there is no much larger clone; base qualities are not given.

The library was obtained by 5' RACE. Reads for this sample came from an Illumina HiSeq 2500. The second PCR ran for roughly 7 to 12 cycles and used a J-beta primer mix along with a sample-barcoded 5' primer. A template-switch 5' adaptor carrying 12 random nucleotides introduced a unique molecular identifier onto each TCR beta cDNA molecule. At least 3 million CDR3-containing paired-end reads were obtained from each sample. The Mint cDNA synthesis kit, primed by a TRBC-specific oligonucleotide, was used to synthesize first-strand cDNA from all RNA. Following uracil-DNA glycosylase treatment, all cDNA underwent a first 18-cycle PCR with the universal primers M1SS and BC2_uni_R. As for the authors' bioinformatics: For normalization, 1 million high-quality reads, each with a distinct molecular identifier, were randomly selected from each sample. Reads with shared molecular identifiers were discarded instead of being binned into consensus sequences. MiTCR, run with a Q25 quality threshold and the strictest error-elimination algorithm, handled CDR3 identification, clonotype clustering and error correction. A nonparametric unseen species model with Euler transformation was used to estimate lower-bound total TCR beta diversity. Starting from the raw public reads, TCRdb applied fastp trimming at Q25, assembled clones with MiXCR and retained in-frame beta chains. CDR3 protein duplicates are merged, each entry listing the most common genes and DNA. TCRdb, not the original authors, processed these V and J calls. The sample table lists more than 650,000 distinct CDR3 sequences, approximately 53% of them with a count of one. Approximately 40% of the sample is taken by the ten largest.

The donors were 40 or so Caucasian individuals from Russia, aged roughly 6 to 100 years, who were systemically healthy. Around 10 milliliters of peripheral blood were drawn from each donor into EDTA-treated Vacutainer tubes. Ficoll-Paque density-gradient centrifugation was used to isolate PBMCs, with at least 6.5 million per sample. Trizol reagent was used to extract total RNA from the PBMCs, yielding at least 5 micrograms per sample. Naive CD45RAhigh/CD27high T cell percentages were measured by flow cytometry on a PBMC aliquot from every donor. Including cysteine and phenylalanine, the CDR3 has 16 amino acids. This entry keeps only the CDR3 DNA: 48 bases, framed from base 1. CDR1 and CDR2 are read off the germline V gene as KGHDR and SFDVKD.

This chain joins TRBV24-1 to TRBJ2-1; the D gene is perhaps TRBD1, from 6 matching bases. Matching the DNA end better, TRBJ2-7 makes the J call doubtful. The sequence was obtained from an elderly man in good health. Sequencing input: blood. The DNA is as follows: TGTGCCACCAGTGATTTTAGACAGGCCACCTACAATGAGCAGTACTTC. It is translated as CATSDFRQATYNEQYF.